This T cell receptor beta chain derives from a study of shared clonotypes between healthy human individuals. Findings and caveats of the study: Across a handful of donors, naive CD4 shared 4.5% to 6%, naive CD8 less than 4%, memory CD4 about 2.5%, memory CD8 about 0.4%. Clonotype sharing among donors was thought likely to change with sequencing depth. Larger estimated richness was generally recorded for naive subsets relative to memory subsets.

Only one count was recorded for this clone. Its antigen remains unknown. Germline loops: CDR1 SEHNR, CDR2 FQNEAQ (reference sequence). The CDR3 totals 15 residues. The junction had 8 bases not matched to a gene; V was cut back by 1 base and J by 6 bases. The protocol was immunoSEQ multiplex PCR, while the TCRdb copy is restricted to in-frame clones and leaves out a portion. This sample has millions of clones, with 90% to 95% found just once. Sequencing was done on a sample of naive CD4+ T cells from PBMCs. Subset of the sample: CD45RA+ positively selected. This TCR was recovered from a man aged 18 to 29 in good health. Some clones in this sample may be carry-over from other donors' samples. J is TRBJ1-2 and V is TRBV7-9; 7 bases line up with TRBD1. The CDR3 DNA follows: TGTGCCAGCAGCTTAGAGGGGGCCGCCCCTCATGGCTACACCTTC. This translates into CASSLEGAAPHGYTF.